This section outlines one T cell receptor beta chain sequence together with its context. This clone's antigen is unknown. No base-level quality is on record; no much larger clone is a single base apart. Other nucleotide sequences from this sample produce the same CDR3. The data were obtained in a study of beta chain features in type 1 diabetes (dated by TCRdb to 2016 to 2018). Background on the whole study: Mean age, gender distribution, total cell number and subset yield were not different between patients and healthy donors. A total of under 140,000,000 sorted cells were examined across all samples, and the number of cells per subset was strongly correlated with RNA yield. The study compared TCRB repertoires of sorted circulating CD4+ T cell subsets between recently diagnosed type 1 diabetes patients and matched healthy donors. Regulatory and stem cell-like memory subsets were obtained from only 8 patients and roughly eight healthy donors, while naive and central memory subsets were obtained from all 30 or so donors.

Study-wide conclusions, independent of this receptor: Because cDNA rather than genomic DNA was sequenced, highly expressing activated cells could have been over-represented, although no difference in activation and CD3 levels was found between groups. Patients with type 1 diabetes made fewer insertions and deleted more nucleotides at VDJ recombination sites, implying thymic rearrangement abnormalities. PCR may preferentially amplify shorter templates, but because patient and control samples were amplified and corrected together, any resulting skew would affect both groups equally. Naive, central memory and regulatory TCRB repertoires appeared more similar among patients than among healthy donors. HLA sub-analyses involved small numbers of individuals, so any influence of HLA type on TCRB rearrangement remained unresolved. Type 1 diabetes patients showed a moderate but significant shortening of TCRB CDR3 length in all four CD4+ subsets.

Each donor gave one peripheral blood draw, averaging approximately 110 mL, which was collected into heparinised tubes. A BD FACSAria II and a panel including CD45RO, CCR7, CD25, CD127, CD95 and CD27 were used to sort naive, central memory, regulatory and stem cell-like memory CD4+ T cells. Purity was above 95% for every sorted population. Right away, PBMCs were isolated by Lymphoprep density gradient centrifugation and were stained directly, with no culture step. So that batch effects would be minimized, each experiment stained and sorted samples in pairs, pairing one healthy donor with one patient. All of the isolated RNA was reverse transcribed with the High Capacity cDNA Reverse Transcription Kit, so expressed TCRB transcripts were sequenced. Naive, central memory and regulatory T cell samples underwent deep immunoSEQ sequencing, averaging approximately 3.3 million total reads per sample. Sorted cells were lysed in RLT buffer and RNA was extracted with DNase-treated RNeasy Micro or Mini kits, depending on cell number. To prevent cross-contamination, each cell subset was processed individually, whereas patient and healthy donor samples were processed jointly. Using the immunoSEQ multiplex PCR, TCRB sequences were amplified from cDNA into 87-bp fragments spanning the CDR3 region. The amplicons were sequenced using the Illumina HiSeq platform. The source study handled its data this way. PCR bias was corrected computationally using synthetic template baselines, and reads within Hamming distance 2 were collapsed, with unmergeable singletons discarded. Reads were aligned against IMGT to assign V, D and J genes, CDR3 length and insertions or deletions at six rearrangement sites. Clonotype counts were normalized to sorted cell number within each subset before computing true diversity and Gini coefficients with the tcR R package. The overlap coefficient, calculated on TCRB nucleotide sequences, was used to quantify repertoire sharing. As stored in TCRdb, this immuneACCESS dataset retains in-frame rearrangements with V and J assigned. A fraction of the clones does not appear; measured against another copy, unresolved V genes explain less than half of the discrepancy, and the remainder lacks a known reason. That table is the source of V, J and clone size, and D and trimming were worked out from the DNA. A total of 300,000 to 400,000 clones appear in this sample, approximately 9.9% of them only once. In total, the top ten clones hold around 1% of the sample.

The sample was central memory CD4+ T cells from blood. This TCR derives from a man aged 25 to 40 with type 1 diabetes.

The CDR3 loop reads CASSALQGGTDTQYF. In nucleotides, the sequence is TGTGCCAGCAGCGCCCTACAGGGAGGGACAGATACGCAGTATTTT. The sequence joins TRBV9 to TRBJ2-3, with TRBD2 tentatively as D gene (7 bases match). CDR1 and CDR2, per the germline V gene, are SGDLS and YYNGEE. Including the terminal cysteine and phenylalanine, the CDR3 comprises 15 residues. The entry retains the CDR3 DNA only, 45 bases that are in frame from base 1. Trimming at the junction amounts to 3 bases on V and 3 bases on J, and the germline ends lie 14 bases apart.